These 3 T cell receptor beta chains originate from one sample sequenced in a study of blood T cells in healthy people across ages. The authors ran a second PCR of 7 to 11 cycles using a sample-barcoded 5' primer and a J-beta primer mix. One entry per CDR3 protein, called by TCRdb with MiXCR from the 5' RACE reads. The sample has approximately 2,000,000 distinct CDR3 sequences, approximately 39% seen once. Input material: blood. The source of these receptors is a human donor in good health.

This clonotype was picked up a small number of times. The chain uses TRBV28 and TRBJ2-7; D remains ambiguous. Germline lookup yields CDR1 MDHEN and CDR2 SYDVKM. This CDR3 region has 15 residues. With 1 base removed from V and 3 bases from J, the gap between germline ends came to 13 bases. In DNA form, the CDR3 reads TGTGCCAGCAGTTTATTCAGTACTGAAATCTACGAGCAGTACTTC. Its protein product is CASSLFSTEIYEQYF.

The genes are TRBV6-2 or TRBV6-3 and TRBJ1-5; 9 bases are a match to TRBD1. Germline V gene lookup returns CDR1 MNHEY and CDR2 SVGEGT. J lost 7 bases, V lost 4 bases, and 8 bases had no gene match. This CDR3 is built from 15 residues. In DNA, the CDR3 is TGTGCCAGCAGTTCCCCGGACAGGGGATTCCAGCCCCAGCATTTT. Translating gives CASSSPDRGFQPQHF.

In the case of this clonotype: One junction end does not reproduce the germline sequence, and a read error may be involved. This chain connects TRBV4-3 to TRBJ2-3; 7 bases line up with TRBD2. The CDR3 totals 17 residues. The germline V gene has CDR1 LGHNA and CDR2 YSLEER. DNA of the CDR3: TGCGCCGGCAGCCCAGTCATGGGGCCTAGCGGATCAGATACGCAGTATTTT. Its translation: CAGSPVMGPSGSDTQYF.